What follows is one T cell receptor beta chain and its context. Which antigen it targets is not known. One base away there is no much larger clone; base qualities are not given. Whole blood was collected in K2EDTA tubes by collaborating institutions according to the institutions' own protocols. Collaborator samples were shipped for TCRbeta analysis as frozen whole blood, isolated PBMCs, or DNA extracted from either sample type. This sample was taken from a study of blood T cell repertoires in COVID-19 (dated by TCRdb to about 2020). The study in broad terms: Samples from collaborators originated in the United States, Italy and Spain and spanned both the acute and convalescent phases of COVID-19. The material from the prospective study consisted of cDNA or gDNA derived from T cells, B-cell-depleted T cells, or PBMCs. Deeply sampled blood TCRbeta repertoires from subjects exposed to, actively infected with, or recovered from COVID-19 were included in the dataset. A freely available public database, intended as a resource for researchers studying the immune response to SARS-CoV-2, is where the repertoires were released. The samples were drawn from two sources: the first 160 participants of the ongoing ImmuneRACE study, and 1,254 subjects contributed by 6 global collaborators. The sample metadata nearly always contained a de-identified subject ID, COVID-19 status, age in years and sex. HLA class I and class II types, where available, came from metadata supplied by the sample provider rather than from assay-based typing. The research as a whole found: How much clinical and demographic metadata was included differed by source and by participant, and the metadata was provided uncurated.

V is reduced by 0 bases and J by 6 bases, leaving a spacing of 20 bases between them. The germline V gene encodes CDR1 SGHTA and CDR2 FQGNSA. The CDR3 spans 18 residues, from the cysteine through the phenylalanine. The read is trimmed to its CDR3 DNA, 54 bases read in frame from base 1. TCRbeta CDR3 regions were amplified from genomic DNA by means of the immunoSEQ Assay, a bias-controlled multiplex PCR. From the authors' description of their analysis: The number of nucleated cells in each sample was estimated from the amplification of reference gene primers within the assay. To quantify the absolute abundance of each unique TCRbeta CDR3 rearrangement, sequence reads were collapsed and filtered. Productive Simpson clonality was computed per sample as the square root of Simpson's diversity index over productive rearrangements. The clones in this table, taken by TCRdb from immuneACCESS, are in-frame only. Not every clone is retained; where verified, under half of the shortfall comes from an unresolved V gene, and the cause of the rest is unknown. V and J calls and clone size are as listed in that table; D and trimming were resolved from the DNA. The sample table holds some 250,000 clones, of which approximately 82% were seen once. In total, the top ten clones hold about 3.2% of the sample.

This TCR was recovered from a woman under 30 with acute or convalescent COVID-19. The sequenced material came from peripheral blood. The chain links TRBV7-2 with TRBJ2-2; matching of 5 bases hints at TRBD2 as the D gene. At the DNA level, the sequence is TGTGCCAGCAGCTTAGCGTCACTAGGCTCCGCCGGGTCCGGGGAGCTGTTTTTT. Its protein product is CASSLASLGSAGSGELFF.